The 32 T cell receptor beta chains below were found in one sample sequenced in a study of blood T cell repertoires in COVID-19. Profiling relied on immunoSEQ multiplex PCR, and the TCRdb table lists in-frame clones only, not all of them. The data contain 150,000 to 200,000 clones, approximately 79% of them singletons. Sequencing was performed on PBMCs or T cells enriched from blood (not recorded which). Receptors originate from a woman aged 55 to 70 with acute COVID-19.

This chain joins TRBV3-1 (or the pseudogene TRBV3-2) and TRBJ1-1; D not resolved. The CDR3 runs to 17 residues. V was cut by 4 bases and J by 1 base, with 19 bases left in between. CDR1 is LGHDT, CDR2 YNNKEL, per germline (reference sequence). DNA for the CDR3: TGTGCCAGCAGCCGTGGAGTTTTTGGAGCCTGGAACACTGAAGCTTTCTTT. Translation gives CASSRGVFGAWNTEAFF.

The chain is built from TRBV11-2 and TRBJ2-4; maybe TRBD2 (6 bases). In germline, CDR1 is SGHAT, CDR2 FQNNGV. The CDR3 loop spans 14 amino acids. Trimming removed 4 bases at V and 8 bases at J, with 15 bases between. The CDR3 nucleotides read TGTGCCAGCAGCTATCTGCCGCGGGGAGACATTCAGTACTTC. This sequence encodes CASSYLPRGDIQYF.

This clone came up once. This chain connects TRBV20-1 to TRBJ2-3, with 10 bases aligning to TRBD2. The ends lost 3 bases at V and 0 bases at J; junction bases unmatched: 9. Germline V CDR1 and CDR2: DFQATT, SNEGSKA (reference sequence). The CDR3 spans 17 residues. The CDR3 DNA follows: TGCAGTGCTAGTTTAGCGGGGGGCTTACTTAGCACAGATACGCAGTATTTT. Protein product: CSASLAGGLLSTDTQYF.

The rearrangement links TRBV12-5 to TRBJ2-3; 10 nucleotides match TRBD1. There are 18 residues in the CDR3. The trim removed 0 bases at V and 1 base at J, leaving 7 bases unmatched. The V gene's germline CDR1 is LGHNT and CDR2 FRNRAP. CDR3: CASGLVPLGQGRTDTQYF. The CDR3 bases are TGTGCTAGTGGTTTGGTACCCCTGGGACAGGGGCGCACAGATACGCAGTATTTT.

This clone rates as medium-sized. V usage is TRBV6-1 and J usage is TRBJ1-6, with a possible D match to TRBD1 (5 bases). V lost 4 bases, J lost 10 bases, and 20 bases lay in between. This CDR3 has 16 residues. From germline, CDR1 is MNHNS and CDR2 SASEGT. The CDR3: CASSGPAGTDSSPLHF. The DNA of the CDR3 is TGTGCCAGCAGTGGCCCCGCGGGGACGGATAGCTCACCCCTCCACTTT.

The chain couples TRBV5-4 to TRBJ2-2; 7 nucleotides line up with TRBD1. CDR3 length equals 15 residues. Germline trimming cut 4 bases from V and 6 bases from J; bases unmatched to any gene: 9. Germline V gene data show CDR1 as SGHNT and CDR2 as YYREEE (reference sequence). The CDR3 reads CASSLTGSGAGELFF. CDR3 in DNA: TGTGCCAGCAGCCTGACAGGGAGTGGTGCCGGGGAGCTGTTTTTT.

This chain's CDR3 is CASSEGQNSYEQYF. The CDR3 bases are TGTGCCAGCAGCGAGGGACAGAACTCCTACGAGCAGTACTTC. The chain combines TRBV7-2 with TRBJ2-7; 7 bases are a match to TRBD1. V was pared by 5 bases and J by 0 bases, with 4 bases of the junction left unmatched. CDR1 is SGHTA and CDR2 is FQGNSA in the germline V gene. The CDR3 consists of 14 residues.

On this clone: One junction end disagrees with the germline gene, perhaps due to a read error. The chain joins TRBV12-5 to TRBJ2-3; D not certain. CDR3 size: 12 residues. Germline CDR1 is LGHNT and CDR2 is FRNRAP. CDR3 protein: CASAGSTDTQYF. The CDR3 DNA is TGTGCCAGTGCCGGGAGCACAGATACGCAGTATTTT.

This clone was counted a few times. V and J are TRBV5-1 and TRBJ1-4, with a possible D match to TRBD1 (5 bases). Trimming shortened V by 5 bases and J by 0 bases, and 14 bases separated the two germline ends. The CDR3 extends over 16 amino acids. Germline V gene sequence: CDR1 SGHRS, CDR2 YFSETQ. The CDR3 reads CASSMGGTATNEKLFF. CDR3 bases: TGCGCCAGCAGTATGGGGGGGACTGCAACTAATGAAAAACTGTTTTTT. The full variable domain, rest sourced from reference TRBV5-1 and TRBJ1-4, is KAGVTQTPRYLIKTRGQQVTLSCSPISGHRSVSWYQQTPGQGLQFLFEYFSETQRNKGNFPGRFSGRQFSNSRSEMNVSTLELGDSALYLCASSMGGTATNEKLFFGSGTQLSVL.

This clone was counted only a few times. The CDR3 DNA is TGTGCCAGTAGTAGTCTTGAGGGTTTGCGGCCCCAGCATTTT. It codes for CASSSLEGLRPQHF. The rearrangement links TRBV19 to TRBJ1-5; D gene uncertain. The CDR3 has 14 residues. V was trimmed by 4 bases and J by 9 bases, leaving 16 bases between them. Germline CDR1 LNHDA, CDR2 SQIVND (reference sequence).

The chain is built from TRBV11-3 and TRBJ2-7; TRBD1 aligns across 8 bases. V shed 6 bases and J 5 bases; nucleotides not matched to a gene: 6. This CDR3 comprises 13 residues. Germline V gives CDR1 SGHNT, CDR2 YENEEA. The CDR3 reads CASSPGTGNEQYF. In nucleotides, the CDR3 is TGTGCCAGCAGTCCCGGGACAGGCAACGAGCAGTACTTC.

As to this clone: Other DNA sequences from this sample encode an identical CDR3 as well. V and J are TRBV5-1 and TRBJ2-1; D not resolved. Trimming left V 0 bases short and J 0 bases short, with 7 bases between. The length of the CDR3 is 15 residues. Germline-derived CDR1 and CDR2 are SGHRS and YFSETQ. This CDR3 is CASSLGGSSYNEQFF. CDR3 DNA sequence: TGCGCCAGCAGCTTGGGCGGAAGCTCCTACAATGAGCAGTTCTTC.

This clone was seen only a few times. This chain links TRBV4-2 with TRBJ2-3, with 9 positions matching TRBD2. V was clipped by 0 bases and J by 2 bases; unmatched bases: 12. The CDR3 has 19 residues. The germline V gene has CDR1 LGHNA and CDR2 YNFKEQ. The CDR3 sequence is CASSQDRGLAGRDTDTQYF. The CDR3 bases are TGTGCCAGCAGCCAAGATCGGGGACTAGCCGGCCGTGACACAGATACGCAGTATTTT.

V is TRBV7-2 and J is TRBJ2-1; 9 nucleotides match TRBD2. This CDR3 comprises 15 residues. With 5 bases clipped from V and 2 bases from J, the junction kept 4 bases outside the gene matches. Per the germline V gene, CDR1 is SGHTA and CDR2 is FQGNSA. The CDR3 loop reads CASSVSGGTYNEQFF. The CDR3, as DNA: TGTGCCAGCAGCGTCAGCGGGGGGACCTACAATGAGCAGTTCTTC.

V gene TRBV5-5 combines with J gene TRBJ1-5; possibly TRBD1 for D (5 bases). V lost 0 bases to trimming and J lost 3 bases, with 13 bases between them. Germline V gene data show CDR1 as SGHKS and CDR2 as YYEKEE (reference sequence). The CDR3 covers 16 residues. For the CDR3, the DNA is TGTGCCAGCAGCTTGGCACCTGGGGACTTCAATCAGCCCCAGCATTTT. It translates to CASSLAPGDFNQPQHF.

The chain uses TRBV7-2 and TRBJ1-3; TRBD1 aligns across 10 bases. Germline trimming cut 6 bases from V and 4 bases from J; bases unmatched to any gene: 6. The CDR3 contains 15 residues. Per germline, CDR1 SGHTA and CDR2 FQGNSA. Here the CDR3 reads CASSSGQGKGNTIYF. In DNA, the CDR3 is TGTGCCAGCAGTTCGGGACAGGGGAAAGGAAACACCATATATTTT.

This clone was seen a few times. The chain employs TRBV12-3 or TRBV12-4 and TRBJ2-1; 10 bases match TRBD2. The J segment lost 14 bases and the V segment lost 5 bases, leaving 9 bases of the junction unmatched. The CDR3 totals 13 residues. The CDR3 DNA reads TGTGCCAGCAGTCCGCCTACTAGCGGGATTGAGTTCTTC. This gives the protein CASSPPTSGIEFF.

This clone was counted once. This CDR3 reads CASSQGEHRSYNEQFF. The DNA of the CDR3 is TGCGCCAGCAGCCAAGGAGAGCATCGCTCCTACAATGAGCAGTTCTTC. The V gene is TRBV4-3, the J gene TRBJ2-1; D is uncertain. The CDR3 consists of 16 residues. V lost 1 base to trimming and J lost 0 bases, with 10 bases between them. Germline V gene data show CDR1 as LGHNA and CDR2 as YSLEER.

The gene calls are TRBV24-1 and TRBJ2-1; 7 nucleotides align to TRBD2. V was pared by 5 bases and J by 4 bases, with 10 bases of the junction left unmatched. Looked up from germline, CDR1 is KGHDR and CDR2 is SFDVKD. The CDR3 consists of 16 residues. The CDR3 nucleotides read TGTGCCACCAGTGGAGGGAGGGGAGAGAGGTACAATGAGCAGTTCTTC. Amino acid sequence: CATSGGRGERYNEQFF.

This chain uses TRBV4-2 with TRBJ1-2, with TRBD1 matching over 7 bases. The CDR3 is 14 amino acids. Germline V CDR1 and CDR2: LGHNA, YNFKEQ. With V trimmed by 0 bases and J by 8 bases, 6 bases remained unmatched. The DNA for the CDR3 is TGTGCCAGCAGCCAAGAAGACAGGGTTGGCGGCTACACCTTC. It encodes CASSQEDRVGGYTF.

Worth noting for this clone: Likely a read error: the CDR3 ends without its conserved phenylalanine or tryptophan. It is unclear where the CDR3 begins or ends on the DNA, so no DNA is shown, and the CDR3 is as TCRdb lists it. The CDR3 loop reads CASSQDERGFSI. The rearrangement uses TRBV4-2 and TRBJ2-7; the table's D gene call, TRBD2, was not cross checked with the DNA. Per the germline V gene, CDR1 is LGHNA and CDR2 is YNFKEQ. Inclusive of both ends, the CDR3 amounts to 12 amino acids.

The chain recombines TRBV7-2 with TRBJ2-3; D is possibly TRBD2 (5 bases). Germline V gene sequence: CDR1 SGHTA, CDR2 FQGNSA. The CDR3 has 14 residues. Trimming stripped 2 bases from V and 4 bases from J, with 10 bases between. Here the CDR3 reads CASSLSGSADTQYF. The CDR3 DNA reads as TGTGCCAGCAGCTTAAGCGGTAGCGCAGATACGCAGTATTTT.

The V and J genes are TRBV6-5 and TRBJ1-3, with D unclear. Germline lookup yields CDR1 MNHEY and CDR2 SVGAGI. The CDR3 runs to 14 residues. The V end was cut by 2 bases, the J end by 1 base, with 6 bases between. This CDR3 reads CASSYTGSGNTIYF. As DNA, the CDR3 is TGTGCCAGCAGTTACACGGGGTCTGGAAACACCATATATTTT.

This chain connects TRBV4-1 to TRBJ2-3; 8 bases are shared with TRBD1. Per the germline V gene, CDR1 is MGHRA and CDR2 is YSYEKL. With V trimmed by 4 bases and J by 2 bases, 8 bases remained unmatched. There are 16 residues in the CDR3. CDR3 DNA: TGCGCCAGCAGCCTAGTGGGACAGGACTACACAGATACGCAGTATTTT. It yields the protein CASSLVGQDYTDTQYF.

In its sample, this clone was seen once. The chain links TRBV4-2 to TRBJ2-7, with 7 positions matching TRBD2. The germline V gene has CDR1 LGHNA and CDR2 YNFKEQ. V gave up 1 base and J gave up 2 bases; unmatched junction bases: 11. This CDR3 has 17 amino acids. The CDR3 is CASSQGLGSGTTYEQYF. The DNA for the CDR3 is TGTGCCAGCAGCCAAGGTTTAGGGAGCGGGACTACCTACGAGCAGTACTTC.

The V gene is TRBV3-1 (or the pseudogene TRBV3-2), the J gene TRBJ2-7, with D possibly TRBD2 on 5 matching bases. Germline V gene data show CDR1 as LGHDT and CDR2 as YNNKEL (reference sequence). This CDR3 contains 17 residues. The V and J ends lost 3 bases and 3 bases respectively, with 21 bases between them. CDR3: CASSHVRKGADSYEQYF. The CDR3 region has the DNA TGTGCCAGCAGCCACGTTCGGAAGGGAGCTGATAGCTACGAGCAGTACTTC.

The chain recombines TRBV4-3 with TRBJ2-5; D possibly corresponds to TRBD2 (7 bases). With 4 bases removed from V and 1 base from J, the gap between germline ends came to 13 bases. In germline, CDR1 is LGHNA, CDR2 YSLEER. The CDR3 spans 15 residues. The CDR3 loop is CASSRGGPFQETQYF. The CDR3 region has the DNA TGCGCCAGCAGCCGCGGGGGCCCGTTCCAAGAGACCCAGTACTTC.

The chain combines TRBV28 with TRBJ1-1, with a possible D match to TRBD1 (5 bases). The CDR3 is made up of 11 amino acids. Looked up from germline, CDR1 is MDHEN and CDR2 is SYDVKM. The V gene lost 7 bases and the J gene lost 11 bases, with 14 bases spanning the gap. CDR3 coding DNA: TGTGCCAGCATCCGCAGGGCAAGGGCTTTCTTT. The encoded protein is CASIRRARAFF.

This CDR3 reads CASSPSGGQDEQYF. The CDR3 DNA follows: TGTGCCAGCAGCCCTAGCGGGGGACAGGACGAGCAGTACTTC. This chain connects TRBV16 to TRBJ2-7, with TRBD2 matching over 10 bases. The germline V gene has CDR1 KGHSY and CDR2 FQNENV. The trim removed 4 bases at V and 5 bases at J, leaving 5 bases unmatched. This CDR3 has 14 amino acids.

V usage is TRBV19 and J usage is TRBJ1-2, with 10 bases matching TRBD1. The V and J ends lost 10 bases and 3 bases, in that order; junction bases with no gene match: 8. The CDR3 sequence is 14 residues long. Germline CDR1 is LNHDA and CDR2 is SQIVND (reference sequence). DNA of the CDR3: TGTGCCACAACTCCGACAGGGGGCGACTATGGCTACACCTTC. This sequence encodes CATTPTGGDYGYTF. The full variable domain, rest sourced from reference TRBV19 and TRBJ1-2, is DGGITQSPKYLFRKEGQNVTLSCEQNLNHDAMYWYRQDPGQGLRLIYYSQIVNDFQKGDIAEGYSVSREKKESFPLTVTSAQKNPTAFYLCATTPTGGDYGYTFGSGTRLTVV.

This clone has just a few counts. The chain recombines TRBV30 with TRBJ1-4, with D perhaps matching TRBD1 (5 bases). Trimming cost V 2 bases and J 8 bases, with 12 bases left between them. From germline, CDR1 is GTSNPN and CDR2 SVGIG (reference sequence). The CDR3 loop spans 13 amino acids. CDR3 in DNA: TGTGCCTGGAGTCGGGGGTCAGGGGAAAAACTGTTTTTT. Amino acid sequence: CAWSRGSGEKLFF.

This clone appeared many times. The rearrangement joins TRBV3-1 (or the pseudogene TRBV3-2) to TRBJ2-5; 10 bases are a match to TRBD2. The CDR3 is 15 residues long. J gave up 4 bases and V 1 base, and 3 bases lay outside the gene matches. Germline V gene lookup returns CDR1 LGHDT and CDR2 YNNKEL (reference sequence). CDR3 sequence: CASSQGLAGAETQYF. Written as DNA, the CDR3 is TGTGCCAGCAGCCAAGGCCTAGCGGGAGCAGAGACCCAGTACTTC.